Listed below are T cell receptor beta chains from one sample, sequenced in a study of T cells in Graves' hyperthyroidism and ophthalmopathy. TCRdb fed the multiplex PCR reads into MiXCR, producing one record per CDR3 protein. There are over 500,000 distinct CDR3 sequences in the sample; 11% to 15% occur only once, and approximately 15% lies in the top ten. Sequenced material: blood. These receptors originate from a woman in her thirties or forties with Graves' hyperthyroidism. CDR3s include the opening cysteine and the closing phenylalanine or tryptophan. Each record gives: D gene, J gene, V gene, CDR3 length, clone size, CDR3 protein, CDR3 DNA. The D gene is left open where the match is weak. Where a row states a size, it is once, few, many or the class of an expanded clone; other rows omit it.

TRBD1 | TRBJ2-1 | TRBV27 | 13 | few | CASRTDRGHEQFF | TGTGCCAGCCGAACTGACAGGGGCCATGAGCAGTTCTTC
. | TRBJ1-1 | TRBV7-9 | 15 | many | CASSGSLRVNTEAFF | TGTGCCAGCAGCGGGAGTTTACGGGTGAACACTGAAGCTTTCTTT
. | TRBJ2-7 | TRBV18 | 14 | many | CASSSPGGAYEQYF | TGTGCCAGCTCGTCGCCCGGCGGTGCCTACGAGCAGTACTTC
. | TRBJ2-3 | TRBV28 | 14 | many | CASSLEGFTDTQYF | TGTGCCAGCAGCTTAGAGGGGTTCACAGATACGCAGTATTTT
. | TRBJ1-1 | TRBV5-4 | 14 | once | CASSLQGRSTEAFF | TGTGCCAGCAGCTTGCAGGGGAGGAGCACTGAAGCTTTCTTT
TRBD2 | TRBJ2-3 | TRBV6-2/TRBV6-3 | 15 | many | CASSYLAGKSDTQYF | TGTGCCAGCAGTTATCTAGCGGGAAAGTCAGATACGCAGTATTTT
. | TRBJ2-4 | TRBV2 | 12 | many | CASSRTENIQYF | TGTGCCAGCAGTAGGACAGAAAACATTCAGTACTTC
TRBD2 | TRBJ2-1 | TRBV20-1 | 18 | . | CSASYLAGGASSYNEQFF | TGCAGTGCTAGCTATCTAGCGGGAGGGGCCAGCTCCTACAATGAGCAGTTCTTC
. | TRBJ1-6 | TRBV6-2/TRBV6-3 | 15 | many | CASSYFRDRTTPLHF | TGTGCCAGCAGTTATTTTCGTGACAGGACTACGCCCCTCCACTTT
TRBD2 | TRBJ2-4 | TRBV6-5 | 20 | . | CASSYSYPAGEKGAKNIQYF | TGTGCCAGCAGTTACTCGTACCCCGCGGGAGAGAAGGGGGCCAAAAACATTCAGTACTTC
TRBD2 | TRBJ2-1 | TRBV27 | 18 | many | CASSFGQGVAGGPNEQFF | TGTGCCAGCAGTTTTGGACAGGGAGTAGCGGGAGGGCCTAATGAGCAGTTCTTC
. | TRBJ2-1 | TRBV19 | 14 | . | CASSNRAGTNEQFF | TGTGCCAGTAGTAATAGGGCAGGGACCAATGAGCAGTTCTTC
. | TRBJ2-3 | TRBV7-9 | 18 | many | CASSLNWAELSDTDTQYF | TGTGCCAGCAGCTTAAACTGGGCGGAGCTTTCAGACACAGATACGCAGTATTTT
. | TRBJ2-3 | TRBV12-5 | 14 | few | CASGLGGSTDTQYF | TGTGCTAGTGGTTTAGGGGGAAGCACAGATACGCAGTATTTT
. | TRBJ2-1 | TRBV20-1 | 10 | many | CSASPHEQFF | TGCAGTGCTAGTCCCCATGAGCAGTTCTTC
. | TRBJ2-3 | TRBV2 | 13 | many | CASSEGYTDTQYF | TGTGCCAGCAGTGAAGGGTACACAGATACGCAGTATTTT
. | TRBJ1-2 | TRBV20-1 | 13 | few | CSARDARGLGYTF | TGCAGTGCTAGAGATGCCAGGGGACTTGGCTACACCTTC
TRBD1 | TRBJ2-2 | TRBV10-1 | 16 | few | CASSEQGATNTGELFF | TGCGCCAGCAGTGAGCAGGGGGCCACCAACACCGGGGAGCTGTTTTTT
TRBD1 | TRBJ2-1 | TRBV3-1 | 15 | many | CASSRGDRYYNEQFF | TGTGCCAGCAGCCGAGGGGACAGGTATTACAATGAGCAGTTCTTC
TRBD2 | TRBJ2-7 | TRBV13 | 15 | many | CASSPRLAGSYEQYF | TGTGCCAGCAGTCCTAGACTAGCGGGTAGCTACGAGCAGTACTTC
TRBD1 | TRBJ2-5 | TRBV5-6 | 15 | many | CASSPLTGEQETQYF | TGTGCCAGCAGCCCCTTGACAGGGGAGCAAGAGACCCAGTACTTC
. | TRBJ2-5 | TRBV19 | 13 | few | CASSVQVPETQYF | TGTGCCAGTAGTGTACAGGTCCCGGAGACCCAGTACTTC
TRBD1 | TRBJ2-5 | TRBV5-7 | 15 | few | CASSSDRIGEETQYF | TGTGCCAGCAGCTCGGACAGGATCGGGGAAGAGACCCAGTACTTC
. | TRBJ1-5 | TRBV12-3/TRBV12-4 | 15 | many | CASSSGTGTNQPQHF | TGTGCCAGCAGTTCCGGGACGGGTACGAATCAGCCCCAGCATTTT
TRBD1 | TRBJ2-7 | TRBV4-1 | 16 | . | CASSQDRQGGLDEQYF | TGCGCCAGCAGCCAAGACCGCCAAGGGGGCCTCGACGAGCAGTACTTC
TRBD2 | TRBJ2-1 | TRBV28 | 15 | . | CASILAGGINNEQFF | TGTGCCAGCATTTTAGCGGGAGGGATAAACAATGAGCAGTTCTTC
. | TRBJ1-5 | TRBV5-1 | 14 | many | CASSPDTSNQPQHF | TGCGCCAGCAGCCCCGACACAAGCAATCAGCCCCAGCATTTT
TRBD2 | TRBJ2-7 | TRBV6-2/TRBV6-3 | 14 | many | CASSYPGTTYEQYF | TGTGCCAGCAGTTACCCCGGGACTACGTACGAGCAGTACTTC
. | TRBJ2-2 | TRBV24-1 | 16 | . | CATSDSIDFGTGELFF | TGTGCCACCAGTGATTCTATCGACTTCGGCACCGGGGAGCTGTTTTTT
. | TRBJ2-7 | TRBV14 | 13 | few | CASSQESAWEQYF | TGTGCCAGCAGCCAAGAATCGGCCTGGGAGCAGTACTTC
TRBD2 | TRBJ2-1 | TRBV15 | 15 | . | CATKEGGPFYSEQFF | TGTGCCACCAAAGAGGGAGGGCCTTTTTACAGTGAGCAGTTCTTC
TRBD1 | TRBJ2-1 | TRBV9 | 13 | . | CASSPTGFDEQFF | TGTGCCAGCAGCCCGACAGGGTTCGATGAGCAGTTCTTC
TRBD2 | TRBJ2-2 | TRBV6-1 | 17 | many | CASSPLSGRTDTGELFF | TGTGCCAGCAGTCCCCTTAGCGGGAGAACGGACACCGGGGAGCTGTTTTTT
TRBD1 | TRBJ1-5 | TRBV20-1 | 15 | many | CSARGQGAGDQPQHF | TGCAGTGCTCGGGGACAGGGGGCCGGGGATCAGCCCCAGCATTTT
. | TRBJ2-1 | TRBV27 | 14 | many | CASSFGGNYNEQFF | TGTGCCAGCAGTTTTGGCGGGAACTACAATGAGCAGTTCTTC
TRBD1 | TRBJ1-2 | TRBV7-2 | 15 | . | CASSVDRGRNYGYTF | TGTGCCAGCAGCGTTGACAGGGGGAGGAACTATGGCTACACCTTC
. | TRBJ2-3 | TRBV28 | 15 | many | CASITGTTPTNTQYF | TGTGCCAGCATCACCGGGACAACCCCAACAAATACGCAGTATTTT
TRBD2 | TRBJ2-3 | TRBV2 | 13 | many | CASRLAVTDTQYF | TGTGCCAGCAGACTAGCGGTGACAGATACGCAGTATTTT
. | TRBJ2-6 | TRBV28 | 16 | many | CASSLFFNSGANVLTF | TGTGCCAGCAGTTTATTCTTTAACTCTGGGGCCAACGTCCTGACTTTC
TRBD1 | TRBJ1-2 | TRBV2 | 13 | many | CASSLRTGDGYTF | TGTGCCAGCAGTCTCCGGACAGGGGATGGCTACACCTTC
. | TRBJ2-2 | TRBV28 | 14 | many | CASSFRTNTGELFF | TGTGCCAGCAGTTTTCGGACTAACACCGGGGAGCTGTTTTTT
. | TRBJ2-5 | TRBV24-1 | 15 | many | CATSDPALDAGTQYF | TGTGCCACCAGTGACCCGGCGCTCGATGCGGGGACCCAGTACTTC
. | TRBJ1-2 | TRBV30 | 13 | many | CAWSLGLGYGYTF | TGTGCCTGGAGTCTGGGACTGGGCTATGGCTACACCTTC
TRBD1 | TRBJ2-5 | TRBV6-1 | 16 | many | CASSSGQSSLRETQYF | TGTGCCAGCAGTTCGGGACAGTCGTCCCTCCGAGAGACCCAGTACTTC
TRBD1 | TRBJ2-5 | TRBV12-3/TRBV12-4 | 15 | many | CASSARTGAQETQYF | TGTGCCAGCAGTGCCCGGACAGGGGCCCAAGAGACCCAGTACTTC
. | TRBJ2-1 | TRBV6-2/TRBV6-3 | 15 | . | CTSNDQTGSYNEQFF | TGTACCAGCAACGACCAAACGGGCTCCTACAATGAGCAGTTCTTC
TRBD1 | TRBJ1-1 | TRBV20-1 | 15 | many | CSATPSHRGSTEAFF | TGCAGTGCTACCCCATCCCACAGGGGTAGCACTGAAGCTTTCTTT